The 16 T cell receptor beta chains listed next were all sequenced from one sample in a study of blood T cell repertoires in COVID-19 (dated by TCRdb to 2020 to 2021). Libraries were built with the immunoSEQ multiplex PCR assay. Drawn from immuneACCESS, this table holds only the in-frame rearrangements with V and J called that TCRdb kept. Clones are partly lost; checked studies trace under half to an unresolved V gene and leave the rest unexplained. The sample table shows some 70,000 clones, and 88% are seen once. In total, the top ten clones hold over 9.5% of the sample. Sequencing used PBMCs or T cells enriched from blood (not recorded which). Source of these receptors: a woman between 40 and 50 years old who had recovered from COVID-19.

This clone has just one count. The chain's CDR3 is CATARIGEVGYTF. The CDR3 bases are TGTGCCACCGCACGGATAGGGGAGGTTGGCTACACCTTC. This rearrangement joins TRBV6-5 to TRBJ1-2; D might be TRBD1 (5 bases). The germline gives CDR1 MNHEY, CDR2 SVGAGI. Trimming pared 10 bases from V and 7 bases from J, leaving 19 bases between. CDR3 length equals 13 residues.

The chain links TRBV5-1 to TRBJ1-1; D not certain. The germline CDR1 and CDR2 sequences are SGHRS and YFSETQ. The CDR3 sequence is 14 residues long. Deletions cut 0 bases from V and 7 bases from J, with 13 bases between. CDR3 in amino acids: CASSLEFAGSEAFF. The DNA of the CDR3 is TGCGCCAGCAGCTTGGAATTCGCGGGGAGTGAAGCTTTCTTT.

This chain joins TRBV25-1 and TRBJ2-1; 9 bases are a match to TRBD1. CDR1 and CDR2 (germline): MGHDK, SYGVNS. V shed 6 bases and J 6 bases; nucleotides not matched to a gene: 9. The length of the CDR3 is 15 residues. As DNA, the CDR3 is TGTGCCAGCAGCCTATGGACAGGGGTGGGCAATGAGCAGTTCTTC. Translated: CASSLWTGVGNEQFF.

The chain joins TRBV4-2 to TRBJ2-3; 8 nucleotides agree with TRBD2. The length of the CDR3 is 17 residues. Germline-derived CDR1 and CDR2 are LGHNA and YNFKEQ. Germline trimming cut 0 bases from V and 6 bases from J; bases unmatched to any gene: 11. The CDR3 here is CASSQDLRGGASDTQYF. The CDR3 DNA is TGTGCCAGCAGCCAAGATCTCCGGGGGGGGGCCTCGGATACGCAGTATTTT.

The chain couples TRBV19 to TRBJ1-1; TRBD1 is a possible D gene (6 bases). CDR1 LNHDA and CDR2 SQIVND come from the germline V gene (reference sequence). This CDR3 has 16 amino acids. Trimming took off 7 bases at V and 1 base at J, with 19 bases between the two ends. In DNA, the CDR3 is TGTGCCAGTACGCCGGACAGATTACCTTCGAACACTGAAGCTTTCTTT. This sequence encodes CASTPDRLPSNTEAFF.

CDR3 nucleotide sequence: TGTGCCAGTCTCCCTGACAGGAACTATGGCTACACCTTC. Its protein product is CASLPDRNYGYTF. The V and J genes are TRBV6-5 and TRBJ1-2; D possibly corresponds to TRBD1 (6 bases). The V gene's germline CDR1 is MNHEY and CDR2 SVGAGI. Trimming took off 9 bases at V and 2 bases at J, with 13 bases between the two ends. The CDR3 runs 13 residues.

The chain employs TRBV24-1 and TRBJ2-1; the match to TRBD1 covers 9 bases. The CDR3 sequence is 11 residues long. The junction had 6 bases not matched to a gene; V was cut back by 9 bases and J by 13 bases. The germline CDR1 and CDR2 sequences are KGHDR and SFDVKD. Written as DNA, the CDR3 is TGTGCCACCTCCGGACAGGGGATTCAGTTCTTC. Translated, it gives CATSGQGIQFF.

In DNA form, the CDR3 reads TGTGCCAGCAGATCTAGTACCGGGGAGCTGTTTTTT. Protein sequence: CASRSSTGELFF. This rearrangement joins TRBV6-6 to TRBJ2-2; D remains unclear. Germline CDR1 and CDR2: MNHNY and SVGAGI (reference sequence). Trimming shortened V by 6 bases and J by 5 bases, and 7 bases separated the two germline ends. This CDR3 has 12 residues.

This sequence joins TRBV7-6 and TRBJ2-3; weak D call: TRBD2 (6 bases). V shed 3 bases and J shed 2 bases, with 18 bases lying between them. Per the germline V gene, CDR1 is SGHVS and CDR2 is FNYEAQ. There are 17 residues in the CDR3. The CDR3 DNA reads as TGTGCCAGCAGCTTTGGTGTGGGGGGACCCTCCACAGATACGCAGTATTTT. This codes for CASSFGVGGPSTDTQYF.

The J gene is TRBJ2-7, the V gene TRBV4-1; possibly TRBD1 for D (6 bases). Germline V gene data show CDR1 as MGHRA and CDR2 as YSYEKL. Deletions cut 1 base from V and 2 bases from J, with 9 bases between. This CDR3 is 14 amino acids long. This chain's CDR3 is CASSQAGAAYEQYF. The CDR3 DNA sequence: TGCGCCAGCAGCCAAGCAGGGGCGGCCTACGAGCAGTACTTC.

The genes are TRBV5-4 and TRBJ2-3; 11 bases line up with TRBD2. The CDR3 runs 15 residues. Germline trimming cut 5 bases from V and 2 bases from J; bases unmatched to any gene: 4. The germline V gene encodes CDR1 SGHNT and CDR2 YYREEE (reference sequence). CDR3 protein: CASRLAGEPTDTQYF. The DNA for the CDR3 is TGTGCCAGCAGACTAGCGGGGGAACCCACAGATACGCAGTATTTT.

J is TRBJ2-1 and V is TRBV10-1, with 8 bases aligning to TRBD2. CDR1 and CDR2 from the germline V gene are WNHNN and SYGVQD (reference sequence). This CDR3 has 14 residues. In nucleotides, the CDR3 is TGCGCGCCGAAGCCGGGGGGGGCTGACAATGAGCAGTTCTTC. It encodes CAPKPGGADNEQFF.

The chain links TRBV5-5 to TRBJ1-4; 7 bases align to TRBD1. The germline CDR1 and CDR2 sequences are SGHKS and YYEKEE (reference sequence). The length of the CDR3 is 15 residues. Trimming took 3 bases from V and 7 from J; bases not matched to a gene: 9. This CDR3 is CASSWERTGAEKLFF. CDR3 DNA sequence: TGTGCCAGCAGCTGGGAAAGGACAGGAGCTGAAAAACTGTTTTTT.

This sequence joins TRBV7-2 and TRBJ2-5, with D unclear. Trimming cost V 5 bases and J 2 bases, with 21 bases left between them. The CDR3 is 17 amino acids. Looked up from germline, CDR1 is SGHTA and CDR2 is FQGNSA. CDR3 loop: CASSAPLGFTEQETQYF. Here the CDR3 DNA reads TGTGCCAGCAGCGCCCCTCTCGGGTTTACGGAACAAGAGACCCAGTACTTC.

V and J are TRBV5-1 and TRBJ1-1, with D maybe TRBD1 (6 bases). The CDR3 is 15 residues long. Per the germline V gene, CDR1 is SGHRS and CDR2 is YFSETQ. The V and J ends lost 4 bases and 6 bases respectively, with 19 bases between them. The CDR3 DNA reads as TGCGCCAGCAGCCTGTTACAGGGAGAGGGAGCTGAAGCTTTCTTT. The encoded protein is CASSLLQGEGAEAFF.

The V gene is TRBV11-2, the J gene TRBJ1-2; 8 nucleotides agree with TRBD1. This CDR3 is 13 amino acids long. CDR1 and CDR2 (germline): SGHAT, FQNNGV. V lost 5 bases and J lost 4; bases outside the gene matches: 3. As DNA, the CDR3 is TGTGCCAGCAGCCGGGACAGGCCCTATGGCTACACCTTC. Translation: CASSRDRPYGYTF.